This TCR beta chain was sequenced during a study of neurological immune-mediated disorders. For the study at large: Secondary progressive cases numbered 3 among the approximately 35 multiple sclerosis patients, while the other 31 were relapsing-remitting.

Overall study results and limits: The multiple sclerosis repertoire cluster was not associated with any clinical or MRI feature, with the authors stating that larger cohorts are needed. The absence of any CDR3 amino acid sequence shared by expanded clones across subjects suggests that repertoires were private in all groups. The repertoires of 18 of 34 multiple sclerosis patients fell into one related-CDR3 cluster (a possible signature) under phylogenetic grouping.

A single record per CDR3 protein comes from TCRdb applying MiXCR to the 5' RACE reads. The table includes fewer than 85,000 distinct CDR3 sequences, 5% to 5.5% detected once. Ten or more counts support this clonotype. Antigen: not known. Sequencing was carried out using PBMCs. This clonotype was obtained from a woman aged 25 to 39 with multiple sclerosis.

This CDR3 is CASSPRENTEAFF. The CDR3 DNA reads as TGCGCCAGCAGCCCCAGGGAGAACACTGAAGCTTTCTTT. V is TRBV5-1 and J is TRBJ1-1, with D possibly matching TRBD1 (5 bases). The CDR3 is 13 amino acids. Trimming removed 4 bases from V and 1 base from J, with 8 bases in between. Germline lookup yields CDR1 SGHRS and CDR2 YFSETQ. The whole variable domain, filled in from reference TRBV5-1 and TRBJ1-1, reads KAGVTQTPRYLIKTRGQQVTLSCSPISGHRSVSWYQQTPGQGLQFLFEYFSETQRNKGNFPGRFSGRQFSNSRSEMNVSTLELGDSALYLCASSPRENTEAFFGQGTRLTVV.